The clone carrying this TCR beta chain was counted many times. Through Arm-PCR of CDR3 regions and iRepertoire HTBI primers, TCR beta libraries were built. MiXCR, applied by TCRdb to the multiplex PCR reads, yields one record per CDR3 protein. The repertoire has under 450,000 distinct CDR3 sequences, roughly 25% of them found once; the top ten carry around 30%. This sample stems from a study of regulatory T cells in long-lasting Graves disease. Time point noted: persistent/refractory GD, antithyroid drugs over 5 years with positive TRAb. Scientists built the TCR library using RNA that was extracted from PBMCs. This TCR derives from a woman aged 40 to 50 with Graves disease. The source was peripheral blood mononuclear cells (PBMCs), collected when the disease was refractory, from a patient treated with antithyroid drugs.

The CDR3 loop is CASSSGAGVGEQYF. The CDR3 DNA sequence: TGTGCCAGCAGCTCCGGGGCGGGAGTGGGCGAGCAGTACTTC. The V gene is TRBV27, the J gene TRBJ2-7; 7 positions match TRBD2. Germline V gives CDR1 MNHEY, CDR2 SMNVEV (reference sequence). The J segment lost 6 bases and the V segment lost 6 bases, leaving 11 bases of the junction unmatched. The CDR3 loop spans 14 amino acids.